These 10 T cell receptor beta chains were all obtained from the same sample, sequenced in a study of blood T cells in healthy people across ages. A J-beta primer mix and a sample-barcoded 5' primer were used in a second PCR of about 7 to 12 cycles. TCRdb redid the calling of the 5' RACE reads with MiXCR, one entry per CDR3 protein. Of 450,000 to 600,000 distinct CDR3 sequences detected, over 25% appear once; the ten largest clones hold 3% to 4.5%. In addition, the sample was reused for a study of T cells of mothers and their children.

Source material: blood. Receptor source: a boy aged 2 to 10 in good health.

The CDR3 coding sequence is TGCAGTGCTAGGCCCGGGACAGGGGTAGAGACCCAGTACTTC. Translated: CSARPGTGVETQYF. This chain links TRBV20-1 with TRBJ2-5; 10 nucleotides agree with TRBD1. Germline V lookup: CDR1 DFQATT, CDR2 SNEGSKA (reference sequence). Trimming took 3 bases from V and 4 from J; bases not matched to a gene: 5. This CDR3 is built from 14 residues.

The sample holds a few counts of this clonotype. The junction departs from germline at one end; a sequencing error may be responsible. The V call is TRBV5-8, the J call TRBJ2-5; unclear D gene. The CDR3 consists of 12 residues. Germline lookup yields CDR1 SGHTS and CDR2 YDEGEE. CDR3 in amino acids: CASSTWPLSEFF. DNA of the CDR3: TGTGCCAGCAGCACCTGGCCCCTTTCGGAGTTCTTC.

V is TRBV10-2 and J is TRBJ2-7; D might be TRBD1 or TRBD2, each matching 6 bases. The ends were cut back, 7 bases at V and 1 base at J, with 17 bases in the middle. CDR1 WSHSY and CDR2 SAAADI come from the germline V gene. The length of the CDR3 is 15 residues. The DNA for the CDR3 is TGCGCCAGCACCTTAGGGGGGTTTGGATCCTACGAGCAGTACTTC. It is translated as CASTLGGFGSYEQYF.

The chain couples TRBV12-3 or TRBV12-4 to TRBJ2-2; no definite D call. The V end was cut by 6 bases, the J end by 1 base, with 9 bases between. CDR3 length: 14 residues. The CDR3 region is CASSFDRNTGELFF. Here the CDR3 DNA reads TGTGCCAGCAGCTTTGATAGGAACACCGGGGAGCTGTTTTTT.

The chain is built from TRBV7-8 and TRBJ1-4; possibly TRBD1 for D (5 bases). V dropped 2 bases and J dropped 3 bases, with 16 bases sitting between them. Germline CDR1 and CDR2: SGHVS and FQNEAQ. The CDR3 is 17 residues long. Written as DNA, the CDR3 is TGTGCCAGCAGCTTATGGGGCACTGCTACCTCTAATGAAAAACTGTTTTTT. Translated, it gives CASSLWGTATSNEKLFF.

The chain couples TRBV28 to TRBJ2-3; 8 nucleotides line up with TRBD1. V was pared by 2 bases and J by 1 base, with 8 bases of the junction left unmatched. Germline loops: CDR1 MDHEN, CDR2 SYDVKM. The CDR3 loop spans 17 amino acids. The CDR3 is CASSLIQGALGTDTQYF. CDR3 sequence (DNA): TGTGCCAGCAGTTTAATCCAGGGGGCCTTGGGCACAGATACGCAGTATTTT.

This chain links TRBV7-2 with TRBJ2-6; tentative D call: TRBD1 (6 bases). This CDR3 has 17 amino acids. V was clipped by 5 bases and J by 1 base, with 15 bases between them. Germline V gives CDR1 SGHTA, CDR2 FQGNSA. The CDR3 DNA reads as TGTGCCAGCAGCCCCCGAATCAGGGGATCTGGGGCCAACGTCCTGACTTTC. Protein sequence: CASSPRIRGSGANVLTF.

The rearrangement links TRBV20-1 to TRBJ2-7, with 7 bases identical to TRBD1. J lost 2 bases, V lost 5 bases, and 6 bases had no gene match. This CDR3 contains 13 residues. Germline loops: CDR1 DFQATT, CDR2 SNEGSKA (reference sequence). Here the CDR3 reads CSASGQVTYEQYF. CDR3 coding DNA: TGCAGTGCTTCTGGACAGGTAACCTACGAGCAGTACTTC.

DNA for the CDR3: TGTGCCAGCAGTTACTCGCGGGGATTCAATCAGCCCCAGCATTTT. Its translation: CASSYSRGFNQPQHF. J is TRBJ1-5 and V is TRBV6-5, with D uncertain. CDR1 MNHEY and CDR2 SVGAGI come from the germline V gene. V was cut by 0 bases and J by 3 bases, with 9 bases left in between. The CDR3 has 15 residues.

The table lists this clonotype with many counts. At one boundary the junction diverges from the germline segment, which might be a read error. The chain employs TRBV7-7 and TRBJ2-2; no clear D gene. The CDR3 covers 13 residues. From germline, CDR1 is SSHAT and CDR2 FNYEAQ (reference sequence). The CDR3 DNA reads as TGTGCTAGCAGCCCGCTAAACACCGGGGAGCTGTTTTTT. This translates into CASSPLNTGELFF.